Listed below are T cell receptor beta chains from one sample, sequenced in a study of cytomegalovirus exposure and HLA in healthy donors. Repertoires were generated with immunoSEQ multiplex PCR, while TCRdb's copy carries only in-frame clones and drops some. The sample lists 100,000 to 150,000 clones; 77% were seen once. The sequenced sample was PBMCs. These receptors all stem from a human donor in good health. Both conserved end residues are part of each CDR3. D genes are given only for firm matches. The listing skips clone size in some rows; elsewhere it reads once, few, many or a size class.

.	.	TRBJ2-5	TRBV4-1	CASSQATSFSETQYF	TGCGCCAGCAGCCAAGCTACTAGCTTTAGCGAGACCCAGTACTTC
.	TRBD1	TRBJ1-5	TRBV6-5	CASSRDRQNQPQHF	TGTGCCAGCAGCCGGGACAGGCAAAATCAGCCCCAGCATTTT
.	.	TRBJ2-3	TRBV19	CASSRGRGDTQYF	TGTGCCAGTAGTAGAGGGAGGGGGGATACGCAGTATTTT
.	TRBD1	TRBJ1-2	TRBV5-1	CASSIGGANNYGYTF	TGCGCCAGCAGCATAGGGGGCGCAAATAACTATGGCTACACCTTC
few	TRBD2	TRBJ2-7	TRBV18	CASSPPSASGRYEQYF	TGTGCCAGCTCACCACCGTCGGCTAGCGGGAGGTACGAGCAGTACTTC
.	.	TRBJ1-1	TRBV5-8	CASSPRQGGLFTEAFF	TGTGCCAGCAGCCCCCGCCAGGGTGGGTTATTCACTGAAGCTTTCTTT
.	.	TRBJ2-2	TRBV18	CASSPASFTGELFF	TGTGCCAGCTCACCGGCCAGTTTCACCGGGGAGCTGTTTTTT
.	.	TRBJ2-5	TRBV29-1	CSVARGTQYF	TGCAGCGTTGCTCGGGGGACCCAGTACTTC
.	.	TRBJ1-5	TRBV6-5	CASTPPGGNQPQHF	TGTGCCAGCACCCCCCCGGGGGGCAATCAGCCCCAGCATTTT
.	TRBD1	TRBJ2-7	TRBV14	CASSQAGQGIAPYF	TGTGCCAGCAGCCAAGCGGGACAGGGGATTGCCCCGTACTTC
few	TRBD2	TRBJ2-5	TRBV5-4	CASSLGAGVETQYF	TGTGCCAGCAGCTTGGGTGCGGGAGTGGAGACCCAGTACTTC
.	TRBD1	TRBJ2-5	TRBV28	CASSTNAGTGKGPNGETQYF	TGTGCCAGCAGTACGAACGCGGGGACAGGGAAGGGACCGAACGGCGAGACCCAGTACTTC
.	.	TRBJ1-1	TRBV27	CASSPWGQQNTEAFF	TGTGCCAGCAGCCCCTGGGGGCAACAGAACACTGAAGCTTTCTTT
.	TRBD1	TRBJ1-2	TRBV5-1	CASSLMGQGPSLGYTF	TGCGCCAGCAGCTTAATGGGACAGGGGCCTTCATTAGGCTACACCTTC
.	.	TRBJ2-5	TRBV7-2	CASSLAVVETQYF	TGTGCCAGCAGCTTAGCGGTAGTAGAGACCCAGTACTTC
.	TRBD1	TRBJ1-2	TRBV10-1	CASPRGRFYGYTF	TGCGCCAGCCCTAGGGGGCGGTTCTATGGCTACACCTTC
once	.	TRBJ2-7	TRBV11-2	CASSPRGAVADEQYF	TGTGCCAGCTCTCCCCGAGGTGCGGTTGCGGACGAGCAGTACTTC
.	TRBD2	TRBJ2-3	TRBV7-6	CAGSFADRGSTQYF	TGTGCCGGCAGCTTCGCCGACCGCGGGAGTACGCAGTATTTT
.	.	TRBJ2-4	TRBV6-1	CASGEQEVSIQYF	TGTGCCAGCGGGGAACAGGAAGTGAGCATTCAGTACTTC
.	.	TRBJ2-5	TRBV5-1	CASSLNPAGQETQYF	TGCGCCAGCAGCTTGAATCCGGCAGGTCAAGAGACCCAGTACTTC
.	TRBD1	TRBJ1-3	TRBV2	CASKGQPFSGNTIYF	TGTGCCAGCAAGGGACAGCCGTTCTCTGGAAACACCATATATTTT
.	TRBD1	TRBJ1-5	TRBV28	CASSSIGTGDNQPQHF	TGTGCCAGCAGTTCGATCGGGACAGGGGATAATCAGCCCCAGCATTTT
.	.	TRBJ1-1	TRBV19	CARPKDTNLNTEAFF	TGTGCCAGGCCCAAGGACACCAACCTGAACACTGAAGCTTTCTTT
.	.	TRBJ1-2	TRBV7-9	CASSLDRVYGYTF	TGTGCCAGCAGCTTAGACAGGGTGTATGGCTACACCTTC